This TCR beta chain was captured by sequencing in a study of cytotoxic CD8 clonotypes in ibrutinib-treated CLL. Whole-study context: The patients, roughly ten relapsed/refractory and fewer than 16 treatment-naive, included approximately 18 who were IGHV unmutated.

To note about this clone: What it recognizes is unknown.

As input for TCR beta libraries, roughly 2.1 micrograms of genomic DNA came from cryopreserved PBMCs. TCRdb keeps only in-frame clones here, not all; method: immunoSEQ multiplex PCR. The table has about 140,000 clones, 80% seen once. Findings of the study overall: Few clonotypes were public, and these shrank or held steady under treatment.

The trim removed 2 bases at V and 8 bases at J, leaving 11 bases unmatched. The germline CDR1 and CDR2 sequences are GTSNPN and SVGIG (reference sequence). There are 15 residues in the CDR3. The sequence was collected from a human donor with chronic lymphocytic leukemia. The material sequenced was PBMCs, taken after 36 months of ibrutinib treatment. V usage is TRBV30 and J usage is TRBJ2-1, with 8 bases lining up with TRBD2. CDR3 nucleotides: TGTGCCTGGAGTCTCGGACTAGCCGGAATCGATGAGCAGTTCTTC. It codes for CAWSLGLAGIDEQFF.